The sequence of this T cell receptor (beta chain) was determined in a study of blood T cell repertoires in COVID-19. Study as a whole: Sample material is recorded as cDNA or gDNA derived from T cells, B-cell-depleted T cells, or PBMCs.

How the authors handled the data: Cell counts per sample came from amplifying reference gene primers. Sequencing used immunoSEQ multiplex PCR; TCRdb keeps in-frame clones, though not all of them. V and J calls plus clone size are reproduced from that table; the DNA served to infer D and trimming. The sample lists roughly 150,000 clones, less than 80% occurring once. Participants came from around 25 US areas, aged about 18 to 89 years. The CDR3 is 17 amino acids. This receptor was taken from a woman in her seventies in a cohort exposed to, infected with or recovered from COVID-19 (not recorded which). The chain combines TRBV21-1 with TRBJ2-1; TRBD2 was called by the table and not checked on the DNA. TRBV21-1 is classified as a pseudogene. Source material: PBMCs or T cells enriched from blood (not recorded which). The CDR3: CASTVSSVGSSYNEQFF. CDR3 nucleotides: TGTGCCAGCACCGTGAGTAGCGTGGGGAGCTCCTACAATGAGCAGTTCTTC.